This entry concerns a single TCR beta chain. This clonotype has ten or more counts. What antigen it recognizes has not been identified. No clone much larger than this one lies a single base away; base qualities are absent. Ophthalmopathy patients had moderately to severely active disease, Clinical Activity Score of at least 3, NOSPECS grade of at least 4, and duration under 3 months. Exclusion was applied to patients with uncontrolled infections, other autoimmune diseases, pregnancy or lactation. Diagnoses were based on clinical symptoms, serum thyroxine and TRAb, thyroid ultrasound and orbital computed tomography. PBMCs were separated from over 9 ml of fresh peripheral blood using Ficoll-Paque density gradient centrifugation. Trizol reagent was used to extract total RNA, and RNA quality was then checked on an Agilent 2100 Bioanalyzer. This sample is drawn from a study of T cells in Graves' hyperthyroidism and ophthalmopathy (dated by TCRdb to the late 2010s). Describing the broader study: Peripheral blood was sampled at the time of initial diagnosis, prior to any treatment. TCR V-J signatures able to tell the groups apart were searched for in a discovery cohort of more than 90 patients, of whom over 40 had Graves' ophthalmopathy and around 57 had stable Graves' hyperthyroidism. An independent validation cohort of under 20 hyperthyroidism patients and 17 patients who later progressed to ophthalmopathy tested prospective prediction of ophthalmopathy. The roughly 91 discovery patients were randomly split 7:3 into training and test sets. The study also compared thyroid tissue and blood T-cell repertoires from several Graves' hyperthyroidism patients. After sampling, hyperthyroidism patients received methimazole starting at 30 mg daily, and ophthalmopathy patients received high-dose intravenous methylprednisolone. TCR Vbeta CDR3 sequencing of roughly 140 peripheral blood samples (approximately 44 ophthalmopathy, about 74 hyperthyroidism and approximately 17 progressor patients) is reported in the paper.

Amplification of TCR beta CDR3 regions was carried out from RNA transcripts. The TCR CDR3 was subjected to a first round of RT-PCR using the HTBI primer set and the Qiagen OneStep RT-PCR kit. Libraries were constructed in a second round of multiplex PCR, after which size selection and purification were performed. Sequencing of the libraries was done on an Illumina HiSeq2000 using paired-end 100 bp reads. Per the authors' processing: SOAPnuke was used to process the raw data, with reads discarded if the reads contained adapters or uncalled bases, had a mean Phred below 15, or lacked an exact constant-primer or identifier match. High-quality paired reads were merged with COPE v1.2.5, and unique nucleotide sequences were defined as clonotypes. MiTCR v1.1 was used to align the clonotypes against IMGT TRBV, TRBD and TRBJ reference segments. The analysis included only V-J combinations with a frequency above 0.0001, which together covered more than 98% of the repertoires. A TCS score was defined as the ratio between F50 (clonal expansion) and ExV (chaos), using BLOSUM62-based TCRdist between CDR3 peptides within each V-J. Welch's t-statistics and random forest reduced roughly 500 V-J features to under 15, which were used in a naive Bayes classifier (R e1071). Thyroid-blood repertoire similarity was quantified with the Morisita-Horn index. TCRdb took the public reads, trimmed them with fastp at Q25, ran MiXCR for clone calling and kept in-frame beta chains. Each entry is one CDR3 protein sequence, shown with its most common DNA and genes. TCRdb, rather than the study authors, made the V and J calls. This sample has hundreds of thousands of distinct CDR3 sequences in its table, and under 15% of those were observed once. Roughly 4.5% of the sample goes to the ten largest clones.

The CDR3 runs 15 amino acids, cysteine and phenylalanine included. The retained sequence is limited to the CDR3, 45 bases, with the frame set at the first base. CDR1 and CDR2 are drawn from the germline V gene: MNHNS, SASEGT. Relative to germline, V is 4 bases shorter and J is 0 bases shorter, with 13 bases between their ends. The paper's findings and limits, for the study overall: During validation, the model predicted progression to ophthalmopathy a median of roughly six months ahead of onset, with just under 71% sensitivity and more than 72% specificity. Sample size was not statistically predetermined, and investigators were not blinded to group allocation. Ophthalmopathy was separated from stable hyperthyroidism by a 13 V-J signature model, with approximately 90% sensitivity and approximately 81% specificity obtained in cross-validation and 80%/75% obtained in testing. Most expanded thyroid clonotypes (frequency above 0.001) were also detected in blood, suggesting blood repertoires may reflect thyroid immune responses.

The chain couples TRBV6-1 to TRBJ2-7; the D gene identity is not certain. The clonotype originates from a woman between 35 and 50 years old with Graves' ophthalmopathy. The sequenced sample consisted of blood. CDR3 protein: CASSVAGTNSYEQYF. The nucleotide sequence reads TGTGCCAGCAGTGTAGCAGGAACTAACTCCTACGAGCAGTACTTC.